This T cell receptor beta chain was sequenced for a study of response to subunit inactivated influenza vaccine. General study findings and limits: The study's authors posited that every seasonal influenza vaccination enlists few new T cells.

Trimming took 8 bases from V and 9 from J, leaving 8 bases between them. Germline V gene sequence: CDR1 SNHLY, CDR2 FYNNEI. This CDR3 is 10 amino acids long. This clonotype appeared a few times. Its antigen is not identified. TCRdb re-called the RT-PCR reads through MiXCR, storing one row per CDR3 protein. This table holds about 160,000 distinct CDR3 sequences, about 10% found once. V and J are TRBV2 and TRBJ2-1; D is possibly TRBD2 (5 bases). This receptor was taken from a man aged 45 to 70 who received an inactivated influenza vaccine. The source was CD8+ T cells sorted from PBMCs, collected less than 30 months after vaccination. The CDR3 loop is CASVSVEQFF. CDR3 coding DNA: TGTGCCAGCGTTAGCGTTGAGCAGTTCTTC.